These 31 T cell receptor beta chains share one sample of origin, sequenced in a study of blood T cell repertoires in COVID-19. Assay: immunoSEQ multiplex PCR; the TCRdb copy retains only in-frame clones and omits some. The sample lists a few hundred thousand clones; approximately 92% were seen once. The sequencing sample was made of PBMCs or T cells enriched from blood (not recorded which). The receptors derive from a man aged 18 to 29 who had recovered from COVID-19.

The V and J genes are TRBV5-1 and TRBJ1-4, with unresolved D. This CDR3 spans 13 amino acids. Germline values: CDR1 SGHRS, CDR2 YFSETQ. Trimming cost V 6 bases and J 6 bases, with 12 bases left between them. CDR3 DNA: TGCGCCAGCACCGGCGGGGTGGATGAAAAACTGTTTTTT. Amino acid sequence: CASTGGVDEKLFF.

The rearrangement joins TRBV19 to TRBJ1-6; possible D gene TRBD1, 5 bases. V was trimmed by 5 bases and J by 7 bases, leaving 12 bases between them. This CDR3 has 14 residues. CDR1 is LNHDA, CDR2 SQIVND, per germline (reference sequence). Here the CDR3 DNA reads TGTGCCAGTAGTTTGGGACTGAGCAATTCACCCCTCCACTTT. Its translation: CASSLGLSNSPLHF.

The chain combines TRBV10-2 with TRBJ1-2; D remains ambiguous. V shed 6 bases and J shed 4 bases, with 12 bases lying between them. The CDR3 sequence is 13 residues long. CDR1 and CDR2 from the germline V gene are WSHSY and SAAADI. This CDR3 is CASRDPGLYGYTF. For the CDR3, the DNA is TGCGCCAGCAGGGACCCCGGACTCTATGGCTACACCTTC.

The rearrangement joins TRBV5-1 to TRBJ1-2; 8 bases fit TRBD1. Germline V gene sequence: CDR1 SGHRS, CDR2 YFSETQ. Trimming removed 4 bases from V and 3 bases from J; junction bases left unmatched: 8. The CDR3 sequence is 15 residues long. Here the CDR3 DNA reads TGCGCCAGCAGCATCCGACAGGGGCAGGACTATGGCTACACCTTC. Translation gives CASSIRQGQDYGYTF.

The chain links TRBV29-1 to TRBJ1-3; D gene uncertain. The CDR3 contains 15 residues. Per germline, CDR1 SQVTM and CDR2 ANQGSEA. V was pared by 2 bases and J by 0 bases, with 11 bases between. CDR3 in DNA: TGCAGCGTTGAAAGGCAGGTTAGCTCTGGAAACACCATATATTTT. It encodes CSVERQVSSGNTIYF.

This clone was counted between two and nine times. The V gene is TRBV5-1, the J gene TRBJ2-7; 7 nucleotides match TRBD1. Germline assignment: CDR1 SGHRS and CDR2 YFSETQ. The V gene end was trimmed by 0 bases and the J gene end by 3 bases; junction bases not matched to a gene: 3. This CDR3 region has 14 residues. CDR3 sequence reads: CASSLEGGDYEQYF. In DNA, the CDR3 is TGCGCCAGCAGCTTGGAAGGGGGCGACTACGAGCAGTACTTC. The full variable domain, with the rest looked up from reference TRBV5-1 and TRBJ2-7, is KAGVTQTPRYLIKTRGQQVTLSCSPISGHRSVSWYQQTPGQGLQFLFEYFSETQRNKGNFPGRFSGRQFSNSRSEMNVSTLELGDSALYLCASSLEGGDYEQYFGPGTRLTVT.

CDR3 protein: CASSLINTGELFF. The CDR3 bases are TGTGCCAGCAGCTTAATAAACACCGGGGAGCTGTTTTTT. The chain employs TRBV5-8 and TRBJ2-2, with D unresolved. Germline CDR1 and CDR2: SGHTS and YDEGEE. The CDR3 totals 13 residues. Trimming shortened V by 2 bases and J by 2 bases, and 4 bases separated the two germline ends.

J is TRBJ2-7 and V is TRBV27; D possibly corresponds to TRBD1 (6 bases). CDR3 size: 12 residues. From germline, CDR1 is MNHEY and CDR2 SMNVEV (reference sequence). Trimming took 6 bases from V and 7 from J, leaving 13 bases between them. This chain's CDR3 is CASRAGVEEQYF. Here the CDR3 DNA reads TGTGCCAGCAGAGCAGGGGTGGAAGAGCAGTACTTC.

CDR3 in DNA: TGCAGCGTTGATGGGACAGGGGGAACCGGGGAGCTGTTTTTT. This sequence encodes CSVDGTGGTGELFF. This sequence joins TRBV29-1 and TRBJ2-2, with 11 positions matching TRBD1. Germline loops: CDR1 SQVTM, CDR2 ANQGSEA. The CDR3 loop spans 14 amino acids. After removal of 3 bases from V and 5 bases from J, the junction contained 2 bases not matched to a gene.

Here the CDR3 reads CASSLDRIDQPQHF. The CDR3 DNA reads as TGCGCCAGCAGCTTGGACAGGATTGATCAGCCCCAGCATTTT. The rearrangement joins TRBV5-1 to TRBJ1-5; perhaps TRBD1 as D (5 bases). The CDR3 is 14 residues long. Germline V gives CDR1 SGHRS, CDR2 YFSETQ. The germline V and J ends were trimmed by 0 bases and 5 bases, with 9 bases remaining between them.

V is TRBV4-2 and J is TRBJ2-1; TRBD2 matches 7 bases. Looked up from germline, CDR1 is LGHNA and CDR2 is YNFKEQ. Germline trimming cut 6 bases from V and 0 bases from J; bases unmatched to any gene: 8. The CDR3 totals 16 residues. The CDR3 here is CASSLGRGGSYNEQFF. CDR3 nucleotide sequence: TGTGCCAGCAGTCTAGGGCGCGGGGGCTCCTACAATGAGCAGTTCTTC.

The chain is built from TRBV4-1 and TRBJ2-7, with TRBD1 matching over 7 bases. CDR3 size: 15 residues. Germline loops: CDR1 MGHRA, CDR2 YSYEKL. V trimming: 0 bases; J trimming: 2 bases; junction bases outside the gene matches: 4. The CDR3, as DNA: TGCGCCAGCAGCCAAGAGGGGACAGAGGCCTACGAGCAGTACTTC. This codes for CASSQEGTEAYEQYF.

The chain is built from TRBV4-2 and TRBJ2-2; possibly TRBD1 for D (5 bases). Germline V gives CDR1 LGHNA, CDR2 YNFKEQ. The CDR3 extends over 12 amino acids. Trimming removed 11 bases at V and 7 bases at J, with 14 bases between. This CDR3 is CAVTGRGGELFF. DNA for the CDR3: TGTGCCGTCACAGGTCGCGGCGGGGAGCTGTTTTTT.

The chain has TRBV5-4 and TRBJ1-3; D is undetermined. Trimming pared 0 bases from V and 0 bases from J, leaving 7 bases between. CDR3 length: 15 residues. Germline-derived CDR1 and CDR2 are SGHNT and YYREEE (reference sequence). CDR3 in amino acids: CASSLEGGSGNTIYF. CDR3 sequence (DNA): TGTGCCAGCAGCTTGGAAGGCGGCTCTGGAAACACCATATATTTT.

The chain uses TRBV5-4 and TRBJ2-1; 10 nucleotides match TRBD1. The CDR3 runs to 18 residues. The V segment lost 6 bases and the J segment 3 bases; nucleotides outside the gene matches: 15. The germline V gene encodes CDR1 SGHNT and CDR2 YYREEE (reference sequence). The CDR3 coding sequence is TGTGCCAGCATGACTCGGACAGGGGGTCGCAGAAGCTACAATGAGCAGTTCTTC. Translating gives CASMTRTGGRRSYNEQFF.

In DNA form, the CDR3 reads TGTGCCAGCAGTTTATTGACTTTGAACACTGAAGCTTTCTTT. Translation gives CASSLLTLNTEAFF. V gene TRBV28 combines with J gene TRBJ1-1; D is undetermined. The CDR3 covers 14 residues. The V and J ends lost 1 base and 0 bases respectively, with 6 bases between them. Germline CDR1 is MDHEN and CDR2 is SYDVKM.

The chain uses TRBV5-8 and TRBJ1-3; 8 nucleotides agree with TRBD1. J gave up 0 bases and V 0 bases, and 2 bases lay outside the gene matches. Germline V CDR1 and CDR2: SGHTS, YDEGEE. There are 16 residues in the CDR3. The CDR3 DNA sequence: TGTGCCAGCAGCTTGGTCACAGGGGGCTCTGGAAACACCATATATTTT. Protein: CASSLVTGGSGNTIYF.

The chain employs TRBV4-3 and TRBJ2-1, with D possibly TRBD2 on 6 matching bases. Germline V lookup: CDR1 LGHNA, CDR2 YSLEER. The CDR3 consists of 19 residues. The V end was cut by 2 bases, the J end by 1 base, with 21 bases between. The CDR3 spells CASSQMSVSGRGSYNEQFF. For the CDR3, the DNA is TGCGCCAGCAGCCAAATGTCTGTCTCCGGTCGGGGGTCCTACAATGAGCAGTTCTTC.

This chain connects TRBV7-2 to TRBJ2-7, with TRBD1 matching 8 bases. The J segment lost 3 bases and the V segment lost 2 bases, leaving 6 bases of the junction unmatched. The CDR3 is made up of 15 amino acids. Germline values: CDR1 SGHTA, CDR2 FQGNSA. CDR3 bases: TGTGCCAGCAGCTTACAGGGGGCGCGGGGCTACGAGCAGTACTTC. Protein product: CASSLQGARGYEQYF.

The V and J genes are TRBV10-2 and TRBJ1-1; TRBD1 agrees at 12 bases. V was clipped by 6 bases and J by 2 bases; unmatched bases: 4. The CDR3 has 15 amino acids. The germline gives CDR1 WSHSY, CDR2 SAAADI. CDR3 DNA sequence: TGCGCCAGCAGGGGACAGGGGGCTTCCAACACTGAAGCTTTCTTT. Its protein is CASRGQGASNTEAFF.

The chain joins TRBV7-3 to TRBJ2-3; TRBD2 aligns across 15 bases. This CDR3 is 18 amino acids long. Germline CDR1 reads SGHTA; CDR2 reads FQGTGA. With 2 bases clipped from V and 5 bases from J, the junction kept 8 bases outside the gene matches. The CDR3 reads CASSLGTSGGTVLDTQYF. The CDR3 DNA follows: TGTGCCAGCAGCTTAGGGACTAGCGGGGGGACCGTGTTAGATACGCAGTATTTT. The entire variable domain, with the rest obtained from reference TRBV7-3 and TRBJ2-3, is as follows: GAGVSQTPSNKVTEKGKYVELRCDPISGHTALYWYRQSLGQGPEFLIYFQGTGAADDSGLPNDRFFAVRPEGSVSTLKIQRTERGDSAVYLCASSLGTSGGTVLDTQYFGPGTRLTVL.

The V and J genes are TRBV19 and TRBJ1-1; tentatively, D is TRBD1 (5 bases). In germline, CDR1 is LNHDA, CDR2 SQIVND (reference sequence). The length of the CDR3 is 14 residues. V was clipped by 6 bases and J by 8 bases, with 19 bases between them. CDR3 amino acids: CASRPVDSGSEAFF. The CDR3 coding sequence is TGTGCCAGTAGACCCGTCGACAGTGGCTCGGAAGCTTTCTTT.

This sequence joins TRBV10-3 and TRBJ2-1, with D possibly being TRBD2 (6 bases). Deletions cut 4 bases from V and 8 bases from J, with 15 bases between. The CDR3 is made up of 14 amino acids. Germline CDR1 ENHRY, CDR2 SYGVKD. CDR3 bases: TGTGCCATCAGTGGGGGACTCCCCCAACATGAGCAGTTCTTC. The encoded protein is CAISGGLPQHEQFF.

The CDR3 nucleotides read TGTGCCAGCAGTGTTCTAGGGGACTCTAATGAAAAACTGTTTTTT. Translated: CASSVLGDSNEKLFF. This chain uses TRBV13 with TRBJ1-4; D may be TRBD1 (5 bases). The CDR3 extends over 15 amino acids. V lost 6 bases and J 3 bases, leaving 14 bases between the germline ends. Germline-derived CDR1 and CDR2 are PRHDT and FYEKMQ (reference sequence).

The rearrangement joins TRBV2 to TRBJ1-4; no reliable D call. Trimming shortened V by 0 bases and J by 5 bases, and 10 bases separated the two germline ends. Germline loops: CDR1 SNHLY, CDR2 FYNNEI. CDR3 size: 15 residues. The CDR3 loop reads CASSEAGSLNEKLFF. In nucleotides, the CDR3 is TGTGCCAGCAGTGAAGCCGGATCACTAAATGAAAAACTGTTTTTT.

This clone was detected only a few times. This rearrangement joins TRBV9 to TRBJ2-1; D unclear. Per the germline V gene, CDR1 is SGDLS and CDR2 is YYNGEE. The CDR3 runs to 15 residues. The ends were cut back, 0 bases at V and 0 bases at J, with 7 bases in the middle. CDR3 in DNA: TGTGCCAGCAGCGTAGGAGCGTACTCCTACAATGAGCAGTTCTTC. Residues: CASSVGAYSYNEQFF.

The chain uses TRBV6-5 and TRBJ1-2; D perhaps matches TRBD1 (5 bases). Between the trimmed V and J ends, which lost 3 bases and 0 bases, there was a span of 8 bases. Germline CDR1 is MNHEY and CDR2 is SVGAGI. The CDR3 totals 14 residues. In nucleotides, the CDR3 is TGTGCCAGCAGTTATGACAGTGCTAACTATGGCTACACCTTC. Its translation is CASSYDSANYGYTF.

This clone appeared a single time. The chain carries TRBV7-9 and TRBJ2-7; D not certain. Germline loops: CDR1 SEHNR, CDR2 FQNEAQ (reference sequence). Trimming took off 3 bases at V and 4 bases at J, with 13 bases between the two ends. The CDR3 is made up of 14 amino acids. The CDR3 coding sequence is TGTGCCAGCAGCTTGGCCGAACGTTTTTACGAGCAGTACTTC. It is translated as CASSLAERFYEQYF.

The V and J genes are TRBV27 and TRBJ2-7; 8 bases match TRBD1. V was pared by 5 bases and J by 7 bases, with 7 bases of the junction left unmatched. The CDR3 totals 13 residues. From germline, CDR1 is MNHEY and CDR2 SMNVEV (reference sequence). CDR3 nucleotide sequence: TGTGCCAGCAGTCTTCGGACAGGGCGGGAGCAGTACTTC. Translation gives CASSLRTGREQYF.

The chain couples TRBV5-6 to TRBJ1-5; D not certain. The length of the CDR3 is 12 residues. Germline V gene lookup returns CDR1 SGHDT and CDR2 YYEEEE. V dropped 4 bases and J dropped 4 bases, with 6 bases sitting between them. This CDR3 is CASSVGNQPQHF. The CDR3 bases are TGTGCCAGCAGCGTCGGGAATCAGCCCCAGCATTTT.

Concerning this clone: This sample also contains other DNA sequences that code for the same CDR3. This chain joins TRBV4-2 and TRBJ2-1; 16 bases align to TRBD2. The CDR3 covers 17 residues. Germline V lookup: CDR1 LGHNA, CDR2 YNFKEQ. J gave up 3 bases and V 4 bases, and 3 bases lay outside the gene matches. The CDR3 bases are TGTGCCAGCAGCCCGGGACTAGCGGGAGGGAGCTACAATGAGCAGTTCTTC. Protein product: CASSPGLAGGSYNEQFF.